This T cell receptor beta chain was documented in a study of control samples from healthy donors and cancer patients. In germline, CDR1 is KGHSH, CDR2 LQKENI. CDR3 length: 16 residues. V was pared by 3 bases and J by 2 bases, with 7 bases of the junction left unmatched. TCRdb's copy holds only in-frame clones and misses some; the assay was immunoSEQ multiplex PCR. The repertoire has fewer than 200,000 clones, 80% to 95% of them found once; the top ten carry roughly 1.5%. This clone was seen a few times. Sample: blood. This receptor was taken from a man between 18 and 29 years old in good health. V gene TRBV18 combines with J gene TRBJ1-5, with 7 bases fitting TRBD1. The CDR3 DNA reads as TGTGCCAGCTCACCCCGACAGGGAGGGGGCAATCAGCCCCAGCATTTT. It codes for CASSPRQGGGNQPQHF.